Listed here are 21 T cell receptor beta chains from one sample, sequenced in a study of shared clonotypes between healthy human individuals (dated by TCRdb to the early 2020s). The library was generated by the immunoSEQ multiplex PCR assay. TCRdb retrieved this table from immuneACCESS and kept in-frame rearrangements only. Not all clones are present; in checked studies, unresolved V genes account for under half, and no reason is known for the remainder. The table for this sample lists over 1.4 million clones; roughly 96% of them were counted only once. The leading ten clones occupy approximately 1% of the sample. Material: naive CD4+ T cells sorted from blood. The cell subset or site tag for this specimen amounts to: CD45RA+ positively selected. These TCRs come from a man younger than 45 in good health.

V gene TRBV6-6 combines with J gene TRBJ2-7; D not resolved. Looked up from germline, CDR1 is MNHNY and CDR2 is SVGAGI (reference sequence). This CDR3 has 15 residues. Trimming removed 11 bases at V and 0 bases at J, with 20 bases between. In nucleotides, the CDR3 is TGTGCCGCATCACCCCCGTGGAAGAGCTCCTACGAGCAGTACTTC. The encoded protein is CAASPPWKSSYEQYF.

The chain is built from TRBV6-5 and TRBJ1-2; D unclear. Per the germline V gene, CDR1 is MNHEY and CDR2 is SVGAGI. V dropped 6 bases and J dropped 2 bases, with 4 bases sitting between them. The CDR3 sequence is 11 residues long. The CDR3 nucleotides are TGTGCCAGCAGGGACAACTATGGCTACACCTTC. Residues: CASRDNYGYTF.

CDR3 in amino acids: CASSPQGQETQYF. Written as DNA, the CDR3 is TGTGCCAGCAGCCCGCAGGGGCAAGAGACCCAGTACTTC. The chain employs TRBV14 and TRBJ2-5, with a possible D match to TRBD1 (6 bases). This CDR3 spans 13 amino acids. In germline, CDR1 is SGHDN, CDR2 FVKESK. Trimming removed 4 bases at V and 2 bases at J, with 8 bases between. Complete variable domain (other parts from reference TRBV14 and TRBJ2-5): EAGVTQFPSHSVIEKGQTVTLRCDPISGHDNLYWYRRVMGKEIKFLLHFVKESKQDESGMPNNRFLAERTGGTYSTLKVQPAELEDSGVYFCASSPQGQETQYFGPGTRLLVL.

The sample holds one count of this clone. The rearrangement uses TRBV6-5 and TRBJ2-2, with a weak D call TRBD1 (5 bases). The V gene lost 0 bases and the J gene lost 6 bases, with 11 bases spanning the gap. The CDR3 sequence is 15 residues long. The germline V gene encodes CDR1 MNHEY and CDR2 SVGAGI. The CDR3 nucleotides read TGTGCCAGCAGTTACTCCCCGACAGTGGCCGGGGAGCTGTTTTTT. It translates to CASSYSPTVAGELFF.

The V gene is TRBV15, the J gene TRBJ2-1; 11 bases map to TRBD2. This CDR3 is 19 amino acids long. Looked up from germline, CDR1 is LNHNV and CDR2 is YYDKDF (reference sequence). V shed 0 bases and J 5 bases; nucleotides not matched to a gene: 12. The CDR3 spells CATSREVRHPLAGDNEQFF. The CDR3 DNA is TGTGCCACCAGCAGAGAGGTACGTCACCCACTAGCGGGGGACAATGAGCAGTTCTTC. Looking up the rest from reference TRBV15 and TRBJ2-1 gives the full variable domain: DAMVIQNPRYQVTQFGKPVTLSCSQTLNHNVMYWYQQKSSQAPKLLFHYYDKDFNNEADTPDNFQSRRPNTSFCFLDIRSPGLGDTAMYLCATSREVRHPLAGDNEQFFGPGTRLTVL.

This sequence joins TRBV5-4 and TRBJ2-7, with D tentatively TRBD1 (6 bases). The V gene's germline CDR1 is SGHNT and CDR2 YYREEE (reference sequence). The CDR3 contains 15 residues. V was trimmed by 1 base and J by 2 bases, leaving 13 bases between them. CDR3 in DNA: TGTGCCAGCAGCTTGTTCGGACAGCCTACCTACGAGCAGTACTTC. The encoded protein is CASSLFGQPTYEQYF.

V usage is TRBV28 and J usage is TRBJ1-1; TRBD1 matches at 9 bases. CDR1 and CDR2 (germline): MDHEN, SYDVKM. There are 14 residues in the CDR3. V lost 6 bases, J lost 0 bases, and 2 bases stayed unmatched. The CDR3 nucleotides read TGTGCCAGCAGGGGGACAGGGATGAACACTGAAGCTTTCTTT. It translates to CASRGTGMNTEAFF.

CDR3 nucleotides: TGTGCCAGCAGCTTCCCCAGCGGGAGGAGGTACAATGAGCAGTTCTTC. As protein: CASSFPSGRRYNEQFF. The genes are TRBV5-6 and TRBJ2-1; TRBD2 matches at 9 bases. V lost 2 bases and J lost 4; bases outside the gene matches: 7. There are 16 residues in the CDR3. CDR1 and CDR2 from the germline V gene are SGHDT and YYEEEE.

The genes are TRBV28 and TRBJ1-5; 7 nucleotides line up with TRBD1. CDR3 size: 16 residues. Trimming cost V 6 bases and J 5 bases; bases outside gene matches: 13. CDR1 and CDR2 (germline): MDHEN, SYDVKM. The CDR3 bases are TGTGCCAGCAGCCCCTCACAGGGGAGGGATTATCAGCCCCAGCATTTT. It is translated as CASSPSQGRDYQPQHF.

The V and J genes are TRBV9 and TRBJ2-1; D is undetermined. The V end lost 4 bases, the J end lost 10 bases, and 15 bases lay between the germline ends. The germline V gene encodes CDR1 SGDLS and CDR2 YYNGEE. The CDR3 has 13 residues. The CDR3 sequence: CASSSQPRNEQFF. CDR3 bases: TGTGCCAGCAGCTCTCAGCCTAGGAACGAGCAGTTCTTC.

This clone came up once. V and J are TRBV29-1 and TRBJ2-2; 12 positions agree with TRBD2. Germline CDR1 SQVTM, CDR2 ANQGSEA. The ends lost 5 bases at V and 6 bases at J; junction bases unmatched: 7. CDR3 length: 15 amino acids. CDR3 bases: TGCAGCGTTACACCGGGACTAGCGGGTCCCGGGGAGCTGTTTTTT. Protein product: CSVTPGLAGPGELFF.

Notes on this clone: Other DNA sequences from this sample encode an identical CDR3 as well. V gene TRBV7-9 combines with J gene TRBJ2-7; D not resolved. V shed 1 base and J shed 1 base, with 8 bases lying between them. The length of the CDR3 is 14 residues. Looked up from germline, CDR1 is SEHNR and CDR2 is FQNEAQ (reference sequence). The CDR3 sequence: CASSLEGLSYEQYF. The CDR3 coding sequence is TGTGCCAGCAGCTTAGAAGGTCTTTCCTACGAGCAGTACTTC.

The J gene is TRBJ1-5, the V gene TRBV28; 12 bases are shared with TRBD1. Germline lookup yields CDR1 MDHEN and CDR2 SYDVKM. The CDR3 is 16 amino acids. Trimming took 5 bases from V and 5 from J; bases not matched to a gene: 7. The DNA of the CDR3 is TGTGCCAGCAGTGATACCGGGACAGGGGGCGATCAGCCCCAGCATTTT. As protein: CASSDTGTGGDQPQHF.

Details on this clone: Distinct nucleotide sequences in the sample also encode this CDR3. The J gene is TRBJ2-3, the V gene TRBV14, with D unresolved. V was pared by 0 bases and J by 3 bases, with 4 bases between. Germline CDR1 reads SGHDN; CDR2 reads FVKESK. The CDR3 is made up of 13 amino acids. The CDR3 nucleotides are TGTGCCAGCAGCCAAGACCTAACAGATACGCAGTATTTT. It codes for CASSQDLTDTQYF.

This chain links TRBV7-3 with TRBJ2-1, with 14 nucleotides matching TRBD2. With 1 base clipped from V and 5 bases from J, the junction kept 10 bases outside the gene matches. Germline CDR1 SGHTA, CDR2 FQGTGA. The CDR3 extends over 19 amino acids. CDR3 in amino acids: CASSLKGTSGSWTNNEQFF. CDR3 nucleotide sequence: TGTGCCAGCAGCTTAAAGGGGACTAGCGGGAGTTGGACCAACAATGAGCAGTTCTTC.

DNA of the CDR3: TGTGCCAGCAGTAGGGACAGGGGAAACACCATATATTTT. Translation gives CASSRDRGNTIYF. The rearrangement joins TRBV6-5 to TRBJ1-3, with 8 positions matching TRBD1. The J segment lost 4 bases and the V segment lost 5 bases, leaving 1 base of the junction unmatched. The CDR3 runs to 13 residues. Germline V CDR1 and CDR2: MNHEY, SVGAGI.

The rearrangement joins TRBV5-5 to TRBJ2-7; D remains unclear. Germline CDR1 and CDR2: SGHKS and YYEKEE (reference sequence). The V end lost 10 bases, the J end lost 0 bases, and 14 bases lay between the germline ends. The CDR3 has 13 residues. CDR3 nucleotides: TGTGCCGTGCAGAGAGAGGACTCCTACGAGCAGTACTTC. It yields the protein CAVQREDSYEQYF.

The chain combines TRBV29-1 with TRBJ2-5; maybe TRBD2 (6 bases). Trimming cost V 4 bases and J 6 bases, with 15 bases left between them. Germline V CDR1 and CDR2: SQVTM, ANQGSEA. The CDR3 extends over 13 amino acids. The CDR3 bases are TGCAGCGTTGGCGGGATGGCAGCGCAGACCCAGTACTTC. It translates to CSVGGMAAQTQYF.

Only one count was recorded for this clone. The V call is TRBV19, the J call TRBJ2-1; D call uncertain. Per germline, CDR1 LNHDA and CDR2 SQIVND (reference sequence). The CDR3 extends over 12 amino acids. V was pared by 8 bases and J by 5 bases, with 10 bases between. This CDR3 is CASARTDNEQFF. The CDR3 DNA reads TGTGCCAGTGCTAGGACGGACAATGAGCAGTTCTTC.

The chain's CDR3 is CASGLPGGDTQYF. For the CDR3, the DNA is TGTGCTAGTGGTTTACCGGGAGGAGATACGCAGTATTTT. V is TRBV12-5 and J is TRBJ2-3; 7 nucleotides match TRBD2. The CDR3 spans 13 residues. V lost 3 bases and J lost 5; bases outside the gene matches: 2. Germline V gene data show CDR1 as LGHNT and CDR2 as FRNRAP.

V gene TRBV19 combines with J gene TRBJ1-5; D is uncertain. The CDR3 length is 17 residues. V was cut by 3 bases and J by 1 base, with 16 bases left in between. Germline CDR1 reads LNHDA; CDR2 reads SQIVND (reference sequence). In DNA, the CDR3 is TGTGCCAGTAGTATGCCCCTCCAAACCGCGAGCAATCAGCCCCAGCATTTT. It specifies CASSMPLQTASNQPQHF.